This T cell receptor beta chain derives from a study of neurological immune-mediated disorders. Study outcomes and limitations: There were no CDR3 amino acid sequences shared by expanded clones across subjects, a result suggesting private repertoires in all groups. Phylogenetic grouping put 18 of 34 multiple sclerosis patients' repertoires into one related-CDR3 cluster, a possible signature. In HTLV-1-associated myelopathy, TCR clonal expansion was greatest, and in multiple sclerosis it was least, below healthy controls.

This CDR3 region has 11 residues. Germline lookup yields CDR1 SEHNR and CDR2 FQNEAQ (reference sequence). V lost 1 base and J lost 3, with 1 base in between. This clonotype was observed at least ten times. Its specificity is unknown. Each TCR transcript was tagged with a 10-nucleotide random UMI during 5'RACE. TCRdb redid the calling of the 5' RACE reads with MiXCR, one entry per CDR3 protein. The repertoire holds tens of thousands of distinct CDR3 sequences, with about 3.7% as singletons. The TCR originated in a woman aged 50 to 60 with multiple sclerosis. This chain links TRBV7-9 with TRBJ2-7, with D hard to call. The material sequenced was PBMCs. The CDR3 loop is CASSLDYEQYF. The CDR3 DNA reads as TGTGCCAGCAGCTTAGACTACGAGCAGTACTTC.